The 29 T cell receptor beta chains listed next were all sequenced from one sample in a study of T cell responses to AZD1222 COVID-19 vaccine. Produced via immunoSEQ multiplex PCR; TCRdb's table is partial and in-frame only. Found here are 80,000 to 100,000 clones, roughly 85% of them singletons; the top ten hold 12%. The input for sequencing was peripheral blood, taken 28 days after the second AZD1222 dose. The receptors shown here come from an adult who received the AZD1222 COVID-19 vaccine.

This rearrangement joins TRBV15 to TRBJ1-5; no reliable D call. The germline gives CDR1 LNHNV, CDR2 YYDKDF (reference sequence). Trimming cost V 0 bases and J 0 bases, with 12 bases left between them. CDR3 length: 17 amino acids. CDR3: CATSRDLKGSSNQPQHF. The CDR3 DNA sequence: TGTGCCACCAGCAGAGATTTGAAGGGAAGTAGCAATCAGCCCCAGCATTTT.

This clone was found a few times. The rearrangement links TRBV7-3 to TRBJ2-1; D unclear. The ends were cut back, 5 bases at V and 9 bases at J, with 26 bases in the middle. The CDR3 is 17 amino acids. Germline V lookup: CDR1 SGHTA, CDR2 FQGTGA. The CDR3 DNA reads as TGTGCCAGCAGCCCTTTCGAGATGACTTCTCTGATCTCTGAGCAGTTCTTC. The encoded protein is CASSPFEMTSLISEQFF.

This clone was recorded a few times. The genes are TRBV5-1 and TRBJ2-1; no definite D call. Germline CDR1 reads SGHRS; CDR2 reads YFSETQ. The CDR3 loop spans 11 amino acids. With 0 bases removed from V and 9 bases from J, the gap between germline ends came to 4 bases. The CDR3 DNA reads TGCGCCAGCAGCTTGGGGGGTGAGCAGTTCTTC. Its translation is CASSLGGEQFF.

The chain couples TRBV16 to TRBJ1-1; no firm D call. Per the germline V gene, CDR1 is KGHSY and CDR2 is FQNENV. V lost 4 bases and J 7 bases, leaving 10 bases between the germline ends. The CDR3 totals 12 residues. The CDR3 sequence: CASSLPGVEAFF. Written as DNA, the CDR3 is TGTGCCAGCAGCCTTCCGGGAGTTGAAGCTTTCTTT. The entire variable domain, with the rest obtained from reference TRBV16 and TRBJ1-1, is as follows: GEEVAQTPKHLVRGEGQKAKLYCAPIKGHSYVFWYQQVLKNEFKFLISFQNENVFDETGMPKERFSAKCLPNSPCSLEIQATKLEDSAVYFCASSLPGVEAFFGQGTRLTVV.

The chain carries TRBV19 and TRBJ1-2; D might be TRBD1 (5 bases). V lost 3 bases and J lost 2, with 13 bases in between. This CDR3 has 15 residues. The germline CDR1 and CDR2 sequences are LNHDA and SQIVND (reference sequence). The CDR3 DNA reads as TGTGCCAGTAGTATTTTCGACAGTTTAAACTATGGCTACACCTTC. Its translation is CASSIFDSLNYGYTF.

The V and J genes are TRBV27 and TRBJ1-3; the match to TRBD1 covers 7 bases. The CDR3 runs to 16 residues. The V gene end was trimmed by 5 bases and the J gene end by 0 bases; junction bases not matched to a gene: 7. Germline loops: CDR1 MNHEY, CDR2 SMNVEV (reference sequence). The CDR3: CASSPSTGSSGNTIYF. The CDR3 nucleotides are TGTGCCAGCAGTCCGTCGACAGGGAGCTCTGGAAACACCATATATTTT.

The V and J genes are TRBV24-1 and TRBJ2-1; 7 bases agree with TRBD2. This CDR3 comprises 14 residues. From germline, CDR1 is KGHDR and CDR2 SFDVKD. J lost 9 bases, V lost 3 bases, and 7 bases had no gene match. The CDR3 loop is CATSDPGGRSEQFF. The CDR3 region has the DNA TGTGCCACCAGTGATCCAGGCGGGAGAAGTGAGCAGTTCTTC.

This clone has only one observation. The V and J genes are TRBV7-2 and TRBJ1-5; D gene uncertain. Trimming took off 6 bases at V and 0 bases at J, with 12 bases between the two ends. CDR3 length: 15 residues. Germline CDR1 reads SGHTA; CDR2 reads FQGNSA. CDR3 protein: CASRREPYSNQPQHF. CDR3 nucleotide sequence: TGTGCCAGCAGACGGGAACCGTATAGCAATCAGCCCCAGCATTTT.

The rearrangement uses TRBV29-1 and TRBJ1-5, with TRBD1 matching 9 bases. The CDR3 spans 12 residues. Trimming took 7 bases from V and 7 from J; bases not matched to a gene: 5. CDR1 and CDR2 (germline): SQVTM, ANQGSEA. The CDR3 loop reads CSARQGEQPQHF. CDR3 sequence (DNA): TGCAGCGCAAGACAGGGGGAACAGCCCCAGCATTTT.

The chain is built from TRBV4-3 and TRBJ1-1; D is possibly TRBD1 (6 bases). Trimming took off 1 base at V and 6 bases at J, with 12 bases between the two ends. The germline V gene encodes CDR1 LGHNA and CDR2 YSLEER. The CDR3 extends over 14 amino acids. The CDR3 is CASSQANREAEAFF. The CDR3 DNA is TGCGCCAGCAGCCAAGCTAACAGGGAGGCTGAAGCTTTCTTT.

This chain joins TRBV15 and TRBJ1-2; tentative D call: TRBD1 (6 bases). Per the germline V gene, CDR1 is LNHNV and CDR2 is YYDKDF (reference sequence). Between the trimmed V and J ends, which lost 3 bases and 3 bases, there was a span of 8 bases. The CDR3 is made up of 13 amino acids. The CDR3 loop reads CATSRDRYYGYTF. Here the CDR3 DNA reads TGTGCCACCAGCAGGGACAGATACTATGGCTACACCTTC.

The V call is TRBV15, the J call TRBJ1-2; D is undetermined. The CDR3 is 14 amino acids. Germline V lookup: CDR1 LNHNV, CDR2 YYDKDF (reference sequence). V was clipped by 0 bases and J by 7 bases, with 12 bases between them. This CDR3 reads CATSRDLGMGGYTF. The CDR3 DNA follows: TGTGCCACCAGCAGAGATTTGGGGATGGGTGGCTACACCTTC.

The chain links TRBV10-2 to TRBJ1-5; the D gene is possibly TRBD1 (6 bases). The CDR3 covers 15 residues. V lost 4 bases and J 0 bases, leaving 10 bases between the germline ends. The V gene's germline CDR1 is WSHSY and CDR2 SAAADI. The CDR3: CASSGGQVSNQPQHF. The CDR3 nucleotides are TGCGCCAGCAGTGGGGGGCAGGTTAGCAATCAGCCCCAGCATTTT.

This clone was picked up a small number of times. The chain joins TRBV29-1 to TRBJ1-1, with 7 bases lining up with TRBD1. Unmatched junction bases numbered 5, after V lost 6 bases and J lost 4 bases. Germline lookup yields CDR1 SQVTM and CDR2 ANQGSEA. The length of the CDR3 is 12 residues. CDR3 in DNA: TGCAGCGTCGGGACAGCATTCACTGAAGCTTTCTTT. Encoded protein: CSVGTAFTEAFF. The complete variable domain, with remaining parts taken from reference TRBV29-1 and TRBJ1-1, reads SAVISQKPSRDICQRGTSLTIQCQVDSQVTMMFWYRQQPGQSLTLIATANQGSEATYESGFVIDKFPISRPNLTFSTLTVSNMSPEDSSIYLCSVGTAFTEAFFGQGTRLTVV.

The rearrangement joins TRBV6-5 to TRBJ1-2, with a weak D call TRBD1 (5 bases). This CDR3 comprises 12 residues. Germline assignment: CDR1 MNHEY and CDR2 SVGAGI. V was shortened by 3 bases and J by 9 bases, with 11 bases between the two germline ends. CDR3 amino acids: CASSYRGARYTF. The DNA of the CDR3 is TGTGCCAGCAGTTATCGAGGGGCTCGCTACACCTTC.

CDR3 protein: CSEDTGETQYF. CDR3 in DNA: TGCAGCGAGGACACGGGAGAGACCCAGTACTTC. V and J are TRBV29-1 and TRBJ2-5, with D possibly matching TRBD1 (5 bases). CDR1 is SQVTM, CDR2 ANQGSEA, per germline. This CDR3 region has 11 residues. Trimming removed 7 bases at V and 4 bases at J, with 10 bases between.

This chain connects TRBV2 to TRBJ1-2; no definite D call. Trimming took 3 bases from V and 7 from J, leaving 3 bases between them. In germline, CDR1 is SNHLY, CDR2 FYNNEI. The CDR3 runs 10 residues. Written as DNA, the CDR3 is TGTGCCAGCAGTGATCCTGGCTACACCTTC. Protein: CASSDPGYTF.

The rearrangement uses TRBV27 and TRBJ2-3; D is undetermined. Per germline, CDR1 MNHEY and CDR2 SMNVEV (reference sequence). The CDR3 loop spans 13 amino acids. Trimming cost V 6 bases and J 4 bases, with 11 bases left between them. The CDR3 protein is CASSPVGADTQYF. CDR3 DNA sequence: TGTGCCAGCAGCCCAGTTGGGGCAGATACGCAGTATTTT.

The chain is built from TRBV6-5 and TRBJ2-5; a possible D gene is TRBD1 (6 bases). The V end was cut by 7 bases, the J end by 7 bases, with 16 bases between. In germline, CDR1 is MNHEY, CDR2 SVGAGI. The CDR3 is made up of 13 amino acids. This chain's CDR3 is CASTSQGSGTQYF. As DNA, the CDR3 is TGTGCCAGCACCTCACAGGGTAGTGGGACCCAGTACTTC.

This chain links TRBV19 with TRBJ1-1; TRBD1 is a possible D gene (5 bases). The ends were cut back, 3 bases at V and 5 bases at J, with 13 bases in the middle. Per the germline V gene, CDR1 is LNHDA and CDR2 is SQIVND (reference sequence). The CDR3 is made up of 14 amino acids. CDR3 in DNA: TGTGCCAGTAGTATTTTTCCAGGGTTGACTGAAGCTTTCTTT. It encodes CASSIFPGLTEAFF.

CDR3 sequence reads: CASSPALAGADTQYF. DNA for the CDR3: TGTGCCAGCAGCCCTGCGCTAGCGGGAGCAGATACGCAGTATTTT. The chain joins TRBV3-1 (or the pseudogene TRBV3-2) to TRBJ2-3; 10 nucleotides match TRBD2. Germline V gene data show CDR1 as LGHDT and CDR2 as YNNKEL (reference sequence). V was pared by 4 bases and J by 4 bases, with 5 bases of the junction left unmatched. CDR3 length equals 15 residues.

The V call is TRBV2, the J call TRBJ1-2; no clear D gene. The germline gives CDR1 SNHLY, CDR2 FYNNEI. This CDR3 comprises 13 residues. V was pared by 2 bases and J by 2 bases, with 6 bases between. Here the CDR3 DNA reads TGTGCCAGCAGTGAAAATATAAACTATGGCTACACCTTC. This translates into CASSENINYGYTF.

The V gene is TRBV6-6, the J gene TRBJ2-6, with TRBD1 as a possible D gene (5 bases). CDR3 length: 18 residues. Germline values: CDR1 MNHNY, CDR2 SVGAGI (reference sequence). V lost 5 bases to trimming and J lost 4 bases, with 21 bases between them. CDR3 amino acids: CASSQPAAQGPGANVLTF. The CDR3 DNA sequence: TGTGCCAGCAGTCAACCTGCCGCCCAGGGCCCCGGGGCCAACGTCCTGACTTTC.

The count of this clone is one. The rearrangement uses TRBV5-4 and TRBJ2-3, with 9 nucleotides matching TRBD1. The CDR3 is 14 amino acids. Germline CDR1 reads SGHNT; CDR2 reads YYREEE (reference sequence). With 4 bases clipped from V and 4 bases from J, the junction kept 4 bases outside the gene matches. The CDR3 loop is CASSKGQGPDTQYF. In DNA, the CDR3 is TGTGCCAGCAGCAAGGGACAGGGACCAGATACGCAGTATTTT.

The CDR3 spells CASSPFVEGEQFF. CDR3 bases: TGTGCCAGCTCACCGTTCGTAGAGGGAGAGCAGTTCTTC. This rearrangement joins TRBV18 to TRBJ2-1; D is possibly TRBD2 (5 bases). Germline-derived CDR1 and CDR2 are KGHSH and LQKENI. The CDR3 has 13 residues. V gave up 3 bases and J gave up 10 bases, with 13 bases separating them.

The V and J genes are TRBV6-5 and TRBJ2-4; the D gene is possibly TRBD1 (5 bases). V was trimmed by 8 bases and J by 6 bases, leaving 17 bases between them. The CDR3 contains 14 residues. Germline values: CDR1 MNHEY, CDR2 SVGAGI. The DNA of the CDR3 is TGTGCCAGCCACGCCTCTGGGGCCGGAAACATTCAGTACTTC. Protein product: CASHASGAGNIQYF.

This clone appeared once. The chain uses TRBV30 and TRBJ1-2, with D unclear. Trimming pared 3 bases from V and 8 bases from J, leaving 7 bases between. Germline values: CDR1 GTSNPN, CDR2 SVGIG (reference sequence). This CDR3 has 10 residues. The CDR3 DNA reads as TGTGCCTGGAGGGGGTTCGGCTACACCTTC. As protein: CAWRGFGYTF.

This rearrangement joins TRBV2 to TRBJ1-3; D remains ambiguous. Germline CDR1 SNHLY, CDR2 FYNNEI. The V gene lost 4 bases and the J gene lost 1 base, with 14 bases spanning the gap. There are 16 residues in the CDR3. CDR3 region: CASSAFHSGSGNTIYF. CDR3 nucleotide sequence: TGTGCCAGCAGTGCCTTCCACTCGGGGTCTGGAAACACCATATATTTT.

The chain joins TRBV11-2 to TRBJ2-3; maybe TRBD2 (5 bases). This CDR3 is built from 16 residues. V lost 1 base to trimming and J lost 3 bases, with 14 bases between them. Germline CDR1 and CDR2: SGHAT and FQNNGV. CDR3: CASSLGIGAVTDTQYF. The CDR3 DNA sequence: TGTGCCAGCAGCTTAGGGATCGGAGCGGTGACAGATACGCAGTATTTT.